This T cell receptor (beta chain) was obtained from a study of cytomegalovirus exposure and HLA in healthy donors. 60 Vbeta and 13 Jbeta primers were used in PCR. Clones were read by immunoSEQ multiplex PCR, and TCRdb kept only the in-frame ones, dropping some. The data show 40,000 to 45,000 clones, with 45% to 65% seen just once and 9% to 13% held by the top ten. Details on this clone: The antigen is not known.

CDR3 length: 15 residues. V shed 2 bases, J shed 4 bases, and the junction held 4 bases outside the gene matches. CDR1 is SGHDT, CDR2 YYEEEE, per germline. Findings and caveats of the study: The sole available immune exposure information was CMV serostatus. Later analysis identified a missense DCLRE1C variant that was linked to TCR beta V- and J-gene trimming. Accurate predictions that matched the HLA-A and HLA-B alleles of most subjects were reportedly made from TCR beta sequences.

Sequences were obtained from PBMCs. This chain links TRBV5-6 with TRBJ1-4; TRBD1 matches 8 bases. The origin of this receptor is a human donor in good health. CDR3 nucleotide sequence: TGTGCCAGCAGCTTCAGGGGACAGGATAATGAAAAACTGTTTTTT. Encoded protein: CASSFRGQDNEKLFF.